This T cell receptor (beta chain) was identified in a study of regulatory T cells in long-lasting Graves disease. Findings and caveats of the study: Persistent disease exhibited a predilection for TRBV28, TRBJ1-2 and TRBJ2-5. Persistent Graves' patients showed less TCR diversity than newly diagnosed patients showed.

Points on this clonotype: What it binds is unknown.

Time point meaning: persistent/refractory GD, antithyroid drugs over 5 years with positive TRAb. From PBMCs, RNA was extracted and then used to make the TCR library. As a group, patients came from one endocrinology department in Xi'an, China. Library construction for TCR beta used iRepertoire HTBI primers and Arm-PCR of CDR3 regions. TCRdb called the multiplex PCR reads again in MiXCR, with one record for every CDR3 protein. The sample holds approximately 360,000 distinct CDR3 sequences; more than 20% are singletons and the top ten take roughly a quarter. The V end lost 2 bases, the J end lost 2 bases, and 6 bases lay between the germline ends. The germline V gene has CDR1 SEHNR and CDR2 FQNEAQ (reference sequence). The CDR3 consists of 14 residues.

Sequenced here: peripheral blood mononuclear cells (PBMCs), sampled when the disease was refractory, from a patient treated with antithyroid drugs. This TCR was sampled from a middle-aged woman with Graves disease. The rearrangement uses TRBV7-9 and TRBJ1-4; D call uncertain. CDR3 sequence: CASSLSPTNEKLFF. CDR3 in DNA: TGTGCCAGCAGCTTATCGCCTACTAATGAAAAACTGTTTTTT.